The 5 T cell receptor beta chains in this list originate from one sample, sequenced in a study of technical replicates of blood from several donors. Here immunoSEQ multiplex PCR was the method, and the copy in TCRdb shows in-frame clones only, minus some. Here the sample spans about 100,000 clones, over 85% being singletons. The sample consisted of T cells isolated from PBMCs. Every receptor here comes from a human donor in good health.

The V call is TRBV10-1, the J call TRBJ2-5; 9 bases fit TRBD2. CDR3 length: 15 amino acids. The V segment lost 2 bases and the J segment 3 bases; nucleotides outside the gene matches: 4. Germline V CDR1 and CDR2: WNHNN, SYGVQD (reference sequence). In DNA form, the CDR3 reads TGCGCCAGCAGTGAGATCCGCGGGGGGGAAGAGACCCAGTACTTC. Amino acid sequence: CASSEIRGGEETQYF.

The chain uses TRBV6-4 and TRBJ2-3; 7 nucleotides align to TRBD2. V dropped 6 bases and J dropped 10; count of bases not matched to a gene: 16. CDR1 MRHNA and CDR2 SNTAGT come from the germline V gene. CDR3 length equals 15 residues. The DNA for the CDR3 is TGTGCCAGCAGCCCCGGGGGGACTCCGGGGAGCCCGCAGTATTTT. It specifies CASSPGGTPGSPQYF.

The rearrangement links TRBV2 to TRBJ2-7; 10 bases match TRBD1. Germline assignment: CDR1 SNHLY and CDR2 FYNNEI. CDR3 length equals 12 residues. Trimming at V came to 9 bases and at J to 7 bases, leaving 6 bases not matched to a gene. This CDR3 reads CASIDRGHEQYF. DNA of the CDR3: TGTGCCAGTATCGACAGGGGGCATGAGCAGTACTTC.

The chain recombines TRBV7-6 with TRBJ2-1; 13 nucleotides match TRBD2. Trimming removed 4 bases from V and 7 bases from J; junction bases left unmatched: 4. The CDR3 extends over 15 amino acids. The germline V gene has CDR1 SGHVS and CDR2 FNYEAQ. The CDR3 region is CASSSTSGRLNEQFF. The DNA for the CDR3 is TGTGCCAGCAGCTCGACTAGCGGGAGGTTAAATGAGCAGTTCTTC.

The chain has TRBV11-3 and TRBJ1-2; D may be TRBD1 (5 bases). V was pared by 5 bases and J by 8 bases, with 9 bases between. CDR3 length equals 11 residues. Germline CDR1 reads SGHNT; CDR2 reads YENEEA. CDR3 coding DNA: TGTGCCAGCAGCGCGGGACCGGGCTACACCTTC. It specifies CASSAGPGYTF.